This TCR beta chain is drawn from a study of blood T cells in healthy people across ages. Findings of the study overall: Any changes in expanded clonotypes were possibly confounded, as donor CMV status remained unknown. When set beside aged donors, long-lived donors presented more naive CD4+ cells and higher diversity.

The CDR3 consists of 16 residues. Germline V gene sequence: CDR1 SNHLY, CDR2 FYNNEI. V was clipped by 0 bases and J by 2 bases, with 12 bases between them. The second PCR ran roughly 6 to 11 cycles with a sample-barcoded 5' primer and J-beta primers. Every sample produced at least 2.5 million CDR3-containing paired-end reads. MiXCR, run by TCRdb on the 5' RACE reads, gives a single entry per CDR3 protein. The table shows about 650,000 distinct CDR3 sequences, with about 30% occurring only once. Ten or more counts support this clonotype. Its antigen is as yet unknown. The specimen was blood. This chain connects TRBV2 to TRBJ2-3; D remains unclear. This TCR was recovered from a woman older than 75 in good health. The CDR3 sequence is CASSEARFSITDTQYF. In nucleotides, the CDR3 is TGTGCCAGCAGTGAAGCCAGGTTCTCGATCACAGATACGCAGTATTTT. The full variable domain, completed using reference TRBV2 and TRBJ2-3, is EPEVTQTPSHQVTQMGQEVILRCVPISNHLYFYWYRQILGQKVEFLVSFYNNEISEKSEIFDDQFSVERPDGSNFTLKIRSTKLEDSAMYFCASSEARFSITDTQYFGPGTRLTVL.